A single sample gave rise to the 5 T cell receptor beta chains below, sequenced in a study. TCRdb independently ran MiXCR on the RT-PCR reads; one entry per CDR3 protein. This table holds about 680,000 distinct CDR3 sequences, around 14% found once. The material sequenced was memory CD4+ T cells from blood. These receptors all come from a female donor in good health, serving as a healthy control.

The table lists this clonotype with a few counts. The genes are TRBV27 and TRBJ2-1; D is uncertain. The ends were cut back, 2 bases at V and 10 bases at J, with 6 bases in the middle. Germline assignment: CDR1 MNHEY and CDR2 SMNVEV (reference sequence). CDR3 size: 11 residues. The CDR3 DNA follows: TGTGCCAGCAGTTTAAACCGCGAGCAGTTCTTC. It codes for CASSLNREQFF.

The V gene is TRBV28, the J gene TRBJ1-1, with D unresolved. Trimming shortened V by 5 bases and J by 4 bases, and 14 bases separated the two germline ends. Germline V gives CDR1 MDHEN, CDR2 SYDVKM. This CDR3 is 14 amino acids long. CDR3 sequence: CASSTALRITEAFF. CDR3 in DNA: TGTGCCAGCAGTACCGCGCTCAGGATCACTGAAGCTTTCTTT.

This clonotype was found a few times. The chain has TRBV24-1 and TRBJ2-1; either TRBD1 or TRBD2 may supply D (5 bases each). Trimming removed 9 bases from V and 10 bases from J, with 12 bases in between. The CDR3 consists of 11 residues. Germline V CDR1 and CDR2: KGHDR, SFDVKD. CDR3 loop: CATAGAREQFF. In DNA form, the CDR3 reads TGTGCCACCGCCGGGGCAAGAGAGCAGTTCTTC.

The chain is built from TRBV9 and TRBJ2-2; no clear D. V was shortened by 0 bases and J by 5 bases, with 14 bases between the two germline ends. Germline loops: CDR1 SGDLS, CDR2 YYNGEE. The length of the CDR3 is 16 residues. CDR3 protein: CASSVAGTARTGELFF. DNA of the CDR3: TGTGCCAGCAGCGTAGCCGGTACAGCGAGGACCGGGGAGCTGTTTTTT.

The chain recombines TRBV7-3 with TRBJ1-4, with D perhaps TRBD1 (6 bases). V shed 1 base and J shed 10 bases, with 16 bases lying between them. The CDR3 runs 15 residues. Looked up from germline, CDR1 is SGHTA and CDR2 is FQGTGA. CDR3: CASSLMDFRGGKLFF. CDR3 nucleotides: TGTGCCAGCAGCTTAATGGACTTCCGAGGGGGAAAACTGTTTTTT.